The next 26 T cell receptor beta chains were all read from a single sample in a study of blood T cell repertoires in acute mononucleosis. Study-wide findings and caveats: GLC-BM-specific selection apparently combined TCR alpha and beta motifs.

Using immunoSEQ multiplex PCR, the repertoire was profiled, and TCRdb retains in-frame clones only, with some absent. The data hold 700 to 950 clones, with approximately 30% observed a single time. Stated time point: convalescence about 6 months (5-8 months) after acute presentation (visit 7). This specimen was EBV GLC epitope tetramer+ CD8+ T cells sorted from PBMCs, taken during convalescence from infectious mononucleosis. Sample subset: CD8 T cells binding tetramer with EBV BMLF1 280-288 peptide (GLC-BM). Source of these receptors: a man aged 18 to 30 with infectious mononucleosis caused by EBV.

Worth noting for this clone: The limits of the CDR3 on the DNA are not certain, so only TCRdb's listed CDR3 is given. This CDR3 reads CAAATDKLQLMKNCFF. The rearrangement links TRBV9 to TRBJ1-4; TRBD1, the D gene given by the table, was not confirmed from the DNA. Germline V lookup: CDR1 SGDLS, CDR2 YYNGEE. 16 amino acids form the CDR3, both terminal residues included.

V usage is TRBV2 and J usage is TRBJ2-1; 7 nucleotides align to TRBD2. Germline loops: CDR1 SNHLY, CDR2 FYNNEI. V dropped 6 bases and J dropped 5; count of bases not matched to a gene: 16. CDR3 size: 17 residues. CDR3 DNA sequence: TGTGCCAGCAGGCTACGAGGGAGGGGAATCGTCAACAATGAGCAGTTCTTC. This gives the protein CASRLRGRGIVNNEQFF. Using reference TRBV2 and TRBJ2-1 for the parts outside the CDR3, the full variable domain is EPEVTQTPSHQVTQMGQEVILRCVPISNHLYFYWYRQILGQKVEFLVSFYNNEISEKSEIFDDQFSVERPDGSNFTLKIRSTKLEDSAMYFCASRLRGRGIVNNEQFFGPGTRLTVL.

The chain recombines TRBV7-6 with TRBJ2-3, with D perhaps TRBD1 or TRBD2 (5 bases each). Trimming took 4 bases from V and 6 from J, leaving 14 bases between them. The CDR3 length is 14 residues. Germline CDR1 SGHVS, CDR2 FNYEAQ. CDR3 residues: CASSSGRSMDTQYF. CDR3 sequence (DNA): TGTGCCAGCAGCTCGGGACGGAGTATGGATACGCAGTATTTT. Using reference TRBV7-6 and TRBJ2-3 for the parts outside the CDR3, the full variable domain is GAGVSQSPRYKVTKRGQDVALRCDPISGHVSLYWYRQALGQGPEFLTYFNYEAQQDKSGLPNDRFSAERPEGSISTLTIQRTEQRDSAMYRCASSSGRSMDTQYFGPGTRLTVL.

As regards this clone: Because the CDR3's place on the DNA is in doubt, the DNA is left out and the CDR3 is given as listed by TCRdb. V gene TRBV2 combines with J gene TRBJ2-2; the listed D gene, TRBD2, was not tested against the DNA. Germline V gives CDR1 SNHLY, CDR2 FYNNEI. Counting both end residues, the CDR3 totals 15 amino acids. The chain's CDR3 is CASRNGTVNTGSCFF.

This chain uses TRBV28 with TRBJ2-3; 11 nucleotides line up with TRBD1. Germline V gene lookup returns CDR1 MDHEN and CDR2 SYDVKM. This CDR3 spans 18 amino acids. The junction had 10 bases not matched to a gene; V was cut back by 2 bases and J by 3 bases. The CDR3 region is CASSLRTGTGGSTDTQYF. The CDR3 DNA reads TGTGCCAGCAGTTTACGGACCGGGACAGGGGGGTCTACAGATACGCAGTATTTT.

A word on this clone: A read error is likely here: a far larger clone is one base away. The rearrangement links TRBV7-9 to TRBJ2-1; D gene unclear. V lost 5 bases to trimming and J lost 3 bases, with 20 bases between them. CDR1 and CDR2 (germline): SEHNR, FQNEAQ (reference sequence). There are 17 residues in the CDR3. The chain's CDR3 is CASSPGPSSSFYNEQFF. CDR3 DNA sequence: TGTGCCAGCAGCCCCGGACCGTCCAGCTCCTTCTACAATGAGCAGTTCTTC.

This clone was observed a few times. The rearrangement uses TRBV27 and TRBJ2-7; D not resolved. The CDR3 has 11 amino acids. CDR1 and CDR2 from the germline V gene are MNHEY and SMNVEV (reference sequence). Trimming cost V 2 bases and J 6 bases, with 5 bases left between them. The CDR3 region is CASSLGPEQYF. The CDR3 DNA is TGTGCCAGCAGTTTAGGGCCCGAGCAGTACTTC.

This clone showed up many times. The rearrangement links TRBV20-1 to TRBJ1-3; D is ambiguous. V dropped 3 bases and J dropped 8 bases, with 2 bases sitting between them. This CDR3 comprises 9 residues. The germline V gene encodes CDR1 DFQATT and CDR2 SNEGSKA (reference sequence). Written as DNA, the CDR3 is TGCAGTGCTAGGGACACCATATATTTT. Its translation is CSARDTIYF.

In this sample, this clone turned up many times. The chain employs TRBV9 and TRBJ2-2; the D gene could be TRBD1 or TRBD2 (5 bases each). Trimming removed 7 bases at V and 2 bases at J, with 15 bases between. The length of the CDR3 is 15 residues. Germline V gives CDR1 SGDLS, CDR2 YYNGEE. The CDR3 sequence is CASQNGTVNTGELFF. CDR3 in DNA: TGTGCCAGCCAGAACGGGACGGTAAACACCGGGGAGCTGTTTTTT.

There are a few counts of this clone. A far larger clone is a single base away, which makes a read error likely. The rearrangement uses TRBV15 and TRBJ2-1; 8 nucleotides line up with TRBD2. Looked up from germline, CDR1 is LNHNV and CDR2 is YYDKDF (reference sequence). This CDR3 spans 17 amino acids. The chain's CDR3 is CATCSSPTSGYHNEQFF. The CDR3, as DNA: TGTGCCACCTGCAGTTCTCCTACTAGCGGATACCACAATGAGCAGTTCTTC.

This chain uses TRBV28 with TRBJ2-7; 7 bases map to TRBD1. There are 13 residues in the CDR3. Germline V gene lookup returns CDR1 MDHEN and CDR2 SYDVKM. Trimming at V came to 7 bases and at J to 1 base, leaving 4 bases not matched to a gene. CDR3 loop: CASKPGQSYEQYF. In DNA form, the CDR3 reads TGTGCCAGCAAACCGGGACAGTCCTACGAGCAGTACTTC.

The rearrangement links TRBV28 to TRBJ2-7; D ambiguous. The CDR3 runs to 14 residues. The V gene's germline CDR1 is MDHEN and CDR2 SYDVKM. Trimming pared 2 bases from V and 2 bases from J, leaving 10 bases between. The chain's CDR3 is CASSLRTVAYEQYF. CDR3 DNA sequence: TGTGCCAGCAGTTTACGGACCGTGGCCTACGAGCAGTACTTC.

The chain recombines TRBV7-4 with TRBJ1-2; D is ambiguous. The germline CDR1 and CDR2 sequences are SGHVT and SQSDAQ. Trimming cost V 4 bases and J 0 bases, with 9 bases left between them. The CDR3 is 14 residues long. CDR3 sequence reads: CASSSLGANYGYTF. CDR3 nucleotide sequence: TGTGCCAGCAGCTCCCTCGGGGCTAACTATGGCTACACCTTC.

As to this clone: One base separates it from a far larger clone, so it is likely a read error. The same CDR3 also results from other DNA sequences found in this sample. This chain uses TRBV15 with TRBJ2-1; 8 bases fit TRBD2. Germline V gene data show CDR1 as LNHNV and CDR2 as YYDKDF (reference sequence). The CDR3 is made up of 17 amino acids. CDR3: CASSSSPTSGYHNEQFF. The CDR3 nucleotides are TGTGCCTCCAGCAGTTCTCCTACTAGCGGATACCACAATGAGCAGTTCTTC.

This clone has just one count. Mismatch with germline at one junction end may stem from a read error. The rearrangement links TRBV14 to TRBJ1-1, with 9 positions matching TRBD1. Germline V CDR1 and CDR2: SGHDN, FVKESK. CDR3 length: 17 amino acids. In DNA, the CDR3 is TGTACCAGCTGCCAAGAGTCCGGGACAGGGTGGAACACTGAAGCTTTCTTT. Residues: CTSCQESGTGWNTEAFF.

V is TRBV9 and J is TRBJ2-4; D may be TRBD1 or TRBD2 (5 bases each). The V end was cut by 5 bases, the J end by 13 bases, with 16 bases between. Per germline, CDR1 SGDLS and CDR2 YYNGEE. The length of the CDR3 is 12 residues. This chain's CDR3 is CASSFGTGHQYF. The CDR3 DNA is TGTGCCAGCAGTTTCGGGACGGGCCACCAGTACTTC.

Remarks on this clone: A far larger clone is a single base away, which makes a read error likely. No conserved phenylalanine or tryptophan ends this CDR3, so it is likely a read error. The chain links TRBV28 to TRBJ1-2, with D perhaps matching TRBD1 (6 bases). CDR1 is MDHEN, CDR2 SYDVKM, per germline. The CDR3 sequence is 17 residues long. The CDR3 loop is CARRAGGAGGPNYGYTL. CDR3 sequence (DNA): TGTGCCCGCAGGGCCGGGGGCGCGGGGGGACCTAACTATGGCTACACCCTC.

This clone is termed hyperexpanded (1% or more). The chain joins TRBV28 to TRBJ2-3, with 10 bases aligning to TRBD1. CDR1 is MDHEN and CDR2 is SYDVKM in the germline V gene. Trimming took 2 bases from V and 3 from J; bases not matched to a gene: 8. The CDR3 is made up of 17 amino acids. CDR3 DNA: TGTGCCAGCAGTTTACGGACCGGGACAGGGGCTACAGATACGCAGTATTTT. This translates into CASSLRTGTGATDTQYF.

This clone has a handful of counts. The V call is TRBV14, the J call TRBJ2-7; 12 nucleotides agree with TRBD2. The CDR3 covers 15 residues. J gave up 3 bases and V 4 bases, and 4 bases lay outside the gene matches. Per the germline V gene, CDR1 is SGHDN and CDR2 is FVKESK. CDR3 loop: CASSPTSGSVYEQYF. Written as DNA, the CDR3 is TGTGCCAGCAGCCCGACTAGCGGGAGTGTCTACGAGCAGTACTTC.

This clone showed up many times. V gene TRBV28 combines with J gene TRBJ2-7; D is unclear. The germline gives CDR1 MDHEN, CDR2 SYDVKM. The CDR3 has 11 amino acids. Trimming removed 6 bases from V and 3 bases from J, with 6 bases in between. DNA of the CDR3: TGTGCCAGCAGCTCTGACTACGAGCAGTACTTC. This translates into CASSSDYEQYF.

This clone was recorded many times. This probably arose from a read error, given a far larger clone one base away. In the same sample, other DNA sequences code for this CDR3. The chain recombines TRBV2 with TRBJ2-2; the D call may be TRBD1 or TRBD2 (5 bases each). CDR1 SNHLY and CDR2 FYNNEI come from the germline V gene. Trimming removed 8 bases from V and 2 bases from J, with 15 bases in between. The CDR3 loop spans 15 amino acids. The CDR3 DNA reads TGTGCCAGCCGGAACGGGACGGTAAACACCGGGGAGCTGTTTTTT. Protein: CASRNGTVNTGELFF.

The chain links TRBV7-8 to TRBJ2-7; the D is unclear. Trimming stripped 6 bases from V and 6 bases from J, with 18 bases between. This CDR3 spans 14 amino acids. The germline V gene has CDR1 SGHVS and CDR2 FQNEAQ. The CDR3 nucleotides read TGTGCCAGCAGAAGTTCTGTGGGTAGACTCGAGCAGTACTTC. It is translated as CASRSSVGRLEQYF.

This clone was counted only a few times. The CDR3 here is CASSSDYEQYF. In nucleotides, the CDR3 is TGTGCCAGCAGCTCTGACTACGAGCAGTACTTC. V is TRBV7-5 and J is TRBJ2-7. TRBV7-5 constitutes a pseudogene. The CDR3 loop spans 11 amino acids.

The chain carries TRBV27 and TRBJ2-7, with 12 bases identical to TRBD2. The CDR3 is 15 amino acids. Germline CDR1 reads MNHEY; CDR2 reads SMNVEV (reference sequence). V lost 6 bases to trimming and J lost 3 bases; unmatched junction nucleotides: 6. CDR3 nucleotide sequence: TGTGCCAGCAGCCCGACTAGCGGGAGTGTCTACGAGCAGTACTTC. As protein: CASSPTSGSVYEQYF.

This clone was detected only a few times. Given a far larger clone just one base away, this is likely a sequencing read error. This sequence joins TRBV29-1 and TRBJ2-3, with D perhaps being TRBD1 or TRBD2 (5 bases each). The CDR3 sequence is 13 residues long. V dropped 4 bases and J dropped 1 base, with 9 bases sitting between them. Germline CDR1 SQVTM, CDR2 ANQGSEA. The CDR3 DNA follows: TGCAGCGTTGCCGGGACCGGCACAGATACGCAGTATTTT. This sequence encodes CSVAGTGTDTQYF.

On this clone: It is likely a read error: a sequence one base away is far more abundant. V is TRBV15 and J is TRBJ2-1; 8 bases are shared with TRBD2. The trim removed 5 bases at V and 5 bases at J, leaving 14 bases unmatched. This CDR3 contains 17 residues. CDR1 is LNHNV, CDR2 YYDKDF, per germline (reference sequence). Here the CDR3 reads CATSCSPTSGYHNEQFF. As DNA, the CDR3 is TGTGCCACCAGCTGTTCTCCTACTAGCGGATACCACAATGAGCAGTTCTTC.